A single sample gave rise to the 32 T cell receptor beta chains below, sequenced in a study of blood T cell repertoires in COVID-19. Measured with immunoSEQ multiplex PCR; TCRdb has only the in-frame clones, and not every one. The sample includes about 75,000 clones, 85% to 90% of them seen just once. What was sequenced was peripheral blood. Every receptor here comes from a human donor in a cohort sampled during active COVID-19.

This sequence joins TRBV6-5 and TRBJ1-5, with 8 bases matching TRBD1. The CDR3 covers 13 residues. CDR1 is MNHEY and CDR2 is SVGAGI in the germline V gene. The V gene end was trimmed by 6 bases and the J gene end by 2 bases; junction bases not matched to a gene: 0. The DNA of the CDR3 is TGTGCCAGCAGGGGACAGGGCAATCAGCCCCAGCATTTT. It yields the protein CASRGQGNQPQHF.

The chain recombines TRBV4-2 with TRBJ1-4; 8 positions agree with TRBD1. Trimming took 3 bases from V and 8 from J; bases not matched to a gene: 8. The CDR3 has 15 amino acids. Per the germline V gene, CDR1 is LGHNA and CDR2 is YNFKEQ. The CDR3 DNA follows: TGTGCCAGCAGCCAGGAGACGGACAGGGAGGAAAAACTGTTTTTT. Translation gives CASSQETDREEKLFF.

This clone was found once. The V and J genes are TRBV7-9 and TRBJ2-3; 11 nucleotides align to TRBD2. From germline, CDR1 is SEHNR and CDR2 FQNEAQ (reference sequence). The CDR3 length is 16 residues. Trimming removed 4 bases from V and 5 bases from J; junction bases left unmatched: 8. In DNA, the CDR3 is TGTGCCAGCAGCTCTATAGCGGGGGGGCGTAGAGATACGCAGTATTTT. Translated, it gives CASSSIAGGRRDTQYF.

The J gene is TRBJ2-3, the V gene TRBV5-8; D remains ambiguous. Germline V CDR1 and CDR2: SGHTS, YDEGEE. V shed 1 base and J shed 2 bases, with 8 bases lying between them. The CDR3 extends over 14 amino acids. For the CDR3, the DNA is TGTGCCAGCAGCTTGATCAGTTACACAGATACGCAGTATTTT. Protein product: CASSLISYTDTQYF.

In the case of this clone: At the DNA level, this CDR3 is encoded by other sequences in the same sample as well. The V call is TRBV7-9, the J call TRBJ1-2, with D possibly being TRBD1 (5 bases). Germline V gives CDR1 SEHNR, CDR2 FQNEAQ (reference sequence). V was cut by 5 bases and J by 3 bases, with 19 bases left in between. The CDR3 extends over 16 amino acids. The CDR3 protein is CASSGGRGGVDYGYTF. The CDR3 nucleotides read TGTGCCAGCAGCGGAGGCCGGGGGGGGGTGGACTATGGCTACACCTTC.

This clone was picked up a small number of times. The chain combines TRBV5-1 with TRBJ1-1, with 7 bases aligning to TRBD1. Per the germline V gene, CDR1 is SGHRS and CDR2 is YFSETQ. The V and J ends lost 3 bases and 1 base, in that order; junction bases with no gene match: 3. CDR3 length: 14 residues. CDR3 amino acids: CASSWGQPNTEAFF. CDR3 in DNA: TGCGCCAGCAGCTGGGGACAGCCGAACACTGAAGCTTTCTTT.

V is TRBV5-1 and J is TRBJ2-1; the match to TRBD2 covers 14 bases. J was trimmed by 1 base and V by 0 bases; bases with no gene match: 9. Germline-derived CDR1 and CDR2 are SGHRS and YFSETQ. The CDR3 is 20 amino acids. CDR3 bases: TGCGCCAGCAGCTTGGAGGGACTAGCGGGAGCTATAGGGTCCTACAATGAGCAGTTCTTC. It codes for CASSLEGLAGAIGSYNEQFF. The full variable domain, rest sourced from reference TRBV5-1 and TRBJ2-1, is KAGVTQTPRYLIKTRGQQVTLSCSPISGHRSVSWYQQTPGQGLQFLFEYFSETQRNKGNFPGRFSGRQFSNSRSEMNVSTLELGDSALYLCASSLEGLAGAIGSYNEQFFGPGTRLTVL.

The genes are TRBV24-1 and TRBJ2-1, with D unclear. V was pared by 1 base and J by 1 base, with 10 bases between. The CDR3 extends over 16 amino acids. Germline V gene sequence: CDR1 KGHDR, CDR2 SFDVKD. The CDR3 nucleotides are TGTGCCACCAGTGATTTTGCCGGCGGATCCTACAATGAGCAGTTCTTC. It is translated as CATSDFAGGSYNEQFF.

V gene TRBV15 combines with J gene TRBJ1-4, with 8 bases identical to TRBD1. After removal of 5 bases from V and 2 bases from J, the junction contained 7 bases not matched to a gene. Per germline, CDR1 LNHNV and CDR2 YYDKDF (reference sequence). The CDR3 has 16 amino acids. CDR3 bases: TGTGCCACCAGCGAGGACAGGGCGGGCACTAATGAAAAACTGTTTTTT. Translation: CATSEDRAGTNEKLFF. Full variable domain (remainder filled in from reference TRBV15 and TRBJ1-4): DAMVIQNPRYQVTQFGKPVTLSCSQTLNHNVMYWYQQKSSQAPKLLFHYYDKDFNNEADTPDNFQSRRPNTSFCFLDIRSPGLGDTAMYLCATSEDRAGTNEKLFFGSGTQLSVL.

This clone occurred once. The V and J genes are TRBV2 and TRBJ2-5; 10 bases map to TRBD2. With V trimmed by 6 bases and J by 1 base, 11 bases remained unmatched. Germline V gene lookup returns CDR1 SNHLY and CDR2 FYNNEI. This CDR3 comprises 17 residues. The CDR3 DNA reads as TGTGCCAGCAGAACAGGAGCTAGCGGGAGAACCCAAGAGACCCAGTACTTC. Protein: CASRTGASGRTQETQYF. Filled out from reference TRBV2 and TRBJ2-5, the complete variable domain reads EPEVTQTPSHQVTQMGQEVILRCVPISNHLYFYWYRQILGQKVEFLVSFYNNEISEKSEIFDDQFSVERPDGSNFTLKIRSTKLEDSAMYFCASRTGASGRTQETQYFGPGTRLLVL.

The V and J genes are TRBV20-1 and TRBJ2-5; weak D call: TRBD1 (6 bases). The ends were cut back, 3 bases at V and 5 bases at J, with 13 bases in the middle. CDR1 and CDR2 from the germline V gene are DFQATT and SNEGSKA (reference sequence). This CDR3 is built from 13 residues. CDR3 residues: CSASGQGPETQYF. In DNA form, the CDR3 reads TGCAGTGCTAGTGGGCAGGGGCCCGAGACCCAGTACTTC.

The rearrangement uses TRBV29-1 and TRBJ2-2, with 8 bases identical to TRBD1. The germline gives CDR1 SQVTM, CDR2 ANQGSEA. The trim removed 5 bases at V and 1 base at J, leaving 6 bases unmatched. The CDR3 is 15 amino acids. CDR3 in amino acids: CSVRSGTGNTGELFF. The CDR3 nucleotides read TGCAGCGTTAGGTCCGGGACAGGGAACACCGGGGAGCTGTTTTTT.

The rearrangement joins TRBV14 to TRBJ2-1, with 9 bases identical to TRBD2. The trim removed 6 bases at V and 4 bases at J, leaving 7 bases unmatched. The CDR3 has 15 residues. Germline values: CDR1 SGHDN, CDR2 FVKESK. CDR3 loop: CASSFSGGLYNEQFF. CDR3 nucleotide sequence: TGTGCCAGCAGTTTTAGCGGGGGACTATACAATGAGCAGTTCTTC.

This clone came up a few times. The chain links TRBV28 to TRBJ1-2; no firm D call. Germline V lookup: CDR1 MDHEN, CDR2 SYDVKM. The CDR3 loop spans 16 amino acids. Trimming cost V 6 bases and J 9 bases, with 26 bases left between them. CDR3 loop: CASSPGIGINGLSYTF. CDR3 nucleotide sequence: TGTGCCAGCAGCCCCGGGATAGGAATCAATGGCTTGAGCTACACCTTC.

This chain links TRBV7-2 with TRBJ2-3; 8 bases align to TRBD2. The V segment lost 2 bases and the J segment 7 bases; nucleotides outside the gene matches: 14. The CDR3 has 17 residues. From germline, CDR1 is SGHTA and CDR2 FQGNSA. DNA of the CDR3: TGTGCCAGCAGCTTAATCCCAACGACTAGCGTTAAGAATACGCAGTATTTT. It codes for CASSLIPTTSVKNTQYF.

The chain links TRBV5-1 to TRBJ2-1, with 9 bases aligning to TRBD1. J was trimmed by 2 bases and V by 4 bases; bases with no gene match: 4. CDR3 length: 15 residues. Per germline, CDR1 SGHRS and CDR2 YFSETQ. The CDR3 here is CASSLRQGAYNEQFF. The CDR3 nucleotides are TGCGCCAGCAGCCTTAGACAGGGGGCCTACAATGAGCAGTTCTTC.

J is TRBJ2-2 and V is TRBV6-2 or TRBV6-3, with TRBD1 matching over 9 bases. CDR3 length equals 14 residues. The V gene's germline CDR1 is MNHEY and CDR2 SVGEGT. V shed 6 bases, J shed 4 bases, and the junction held 3 bases outside the gene matches. The CDR3 DNA follows: TGTGCCAGCAGCGGGACAGGGTTCACCGGGGAGCTGTTTTTT. Translated: CASSGTGFTGELFF.

This chain uses TRBV5-4 with TRBJ2-7, with 9 nucleotides matching TRBD1. V dropped 4 bases and J dropped 1; count of bases not matched to a gene: 3. CDR1 and CDR2 (germline): SGHNT, YYREEE (reference sequence). CDR3 length: 14 residues. The CDR3 here is CASSHGQGSYEQYF. CDR3 coding DNA: TGTGCCAGCAGCCATGGACAGGGGTCCTACGAGCAGTACTTC.

The V call is TRBV6-1, the J call TRBJ2-3; 9 positions agree with TRBD2. V gave up 1 base and J gave up 6 bases; unmatched junction bases: 11. Germline CDR1 is MNHNS and CDR2 is SASEGT. The CDR3 has 17 residues. CDR3 nucleotide sequence: TGTGCCAGCAGTGAAGGGGAGCGGGGGGAATCCTGGGATACGCAGTATTTT. This encodes CASSEGERGESWDTQYF.

The gene calls are TRBV6-5 and TRBJ1-2, with a weak D call TRBD1 (6 bases). V lost 3 bases and J 7 bases, leaving 15 bases between the germline ends. CDR3 length: 14 residues. CDR1 and CDR2 from the germline V gene are MNHEY and SVGAGI. The CDR3 spells CASSYYQGQGGYTF. CDR3 nucleotide sequence: TGTGCCAGCAGTTATTACCAGGGGCAGGGTGGCTACACCTTC.

Points on this clone: The identical CDR3 is also encoded by other nucleotide sequences in the sample. The V and J genes are TRBV7-9 and TRBJ2-7; TRBD1 might be the D (5 bases). Germline V gene data show CDR1 as SEHNR and CDR2 as FQNEAQ (reference sequence). This CDR3 has 13 amino acids. V gave up 5 bases and J gave up 2 bases, with 10 bases separating them. CDR3 sequence: CASSPKGPYEQYF. CDR3 coding DNA: TGTGCCAGCAGCCCGAAGGGGCCCTACGAGCAGTACTTC.

The chain uses TRBV11-2 and TRBJ2-3, with 7 bases fitting TRBD2. The germline V gene encodes CDR1 SGHAT and CDR2 FQNNGV. CDR3 length: 14 amino acids. The trim removed 3 bases at V and 3 bases at J, leaving 3 bases unmatched. The CDR3 sequence: CASSLASGTDTQYF. CDR3 in DNA: TGTGCCAGCAGCTTGGCTAGCGGTACAGATACGCAGTATTTT.

V and J are TRBV6-6 and TRBJ2-7, with TRBD2 matching 13 bases. Trimming removed 5 bases from V and 1 base from J; junction bases left unmatched: 11. The germline CDR1 and CDR2 sequences are MNHNY and SVGAGI (reference sequence). The CDR3 is 18 residues long. CDR3 in amino acids: CASSPPGLAGAESYEQYF. CDR3 coding DNA: TGTGCCAGCAGTCCCCCCGGACTAGCGGGAGCAGAATCCTACGAGCAGTACTTC.

This clone was counted a few times. This rearrangement joins TRBV28 to TRBJ2-1, with D unclear. Germline V gives CDR1 MDHEN, CDR2 SYDVKM. V lost 2 bases and J 7 bases, leaving 9 bases between the germline ends. There are 13 residues in the CDR3. The CDR3 DNA reads TGTGCCAGCAGTTTACCTAGACGAAATGAGCAGTTCTTC. Protein product: CASSLPRRNEQFF.

This chain links TRBV30 with TRBJ1-2; D gene uncertain. V was trimmed by 3 bases and J by 2 bases, leaving 13 bases between them. CDR1 is GTSNPN, CDR2 SVGIG, per germline (reference sequence). There are 14 residues in the CDR3. The CDR3 reads CAWRKGLLNYGYTF. The CDR3 nucleotides are TGTGCCTGGAGGAAAGGACTTTTAAACTATGGCTACACCTTC.

V and J are TRBV27 and TRBJ2-5, with TRBD1 matching over 9 bases. Germline CDR1 MNHEY, CDR2 SMNVEV (reference sequence). V lost 2 bases, J lost 4 bases, and 5 bases stayed unmatched. The CDR3 consists of 15 residues. DNA for the CDR3: TGTGCCAGCAGTTTAATAACAGGGGGCGGAGAGACCCAGTACTTC. Its translation is CASSLITGGGETQYF.

V usage is TRBV28 and J usage is TRBJ2-4; D remains ambiguous. Between the trimmed V and J ends, which lost 2 bases and 0 bases, there was a span of 8 bases. The CDR3 has 15 residues. From germline, CDR1 is MDHEN and CDR2 SYDVKM. Here the CDR3 reads CASSLLGIAKNIQYF. The CDR3 region has the DNA TGTGCCAGCAGTTTACTCGGTATAGCCAAAAACATTCAGTACTTC.

The rearrangement uses TRBV18 and TRBJ1-1, with D uncertain. Per germline, CDR1 KGHSH and CDR2 LQKENI. The CDR3 runs to 16 residues. V was trimmed by 1 base and J by 5 bases, leaving 17 bases between them. The CDR3 region is CASSPRREIEYTEAFF. The CDR3, as DNA: TGTGCCAGCTCACCACGGAGGGAAATTGAATATACTGAAGCTTTCTTT. The complete variable domain, with remaining parts taken from reference TRBV18 and TRBJ1-1, reads NAGVMQNPRHLVRRRGQEARLRCSPMKGHSHVYWYRQLPEEGLKFMVYLQKENIIDESGMPKERFSAEFPKEGPSILRIQQVVRGDSAAYFCASSPRREIEYTEAFFGQGTRLTVV.

The V and J genes are TRBV5-1 and TRBJ1-5; D might be TRBD1 (5 bases). V was trimmed by 4 bases and J by 2 bases, leaving 10 bases between them. Germline CDR1 SGHRS, CDR2 YFSETQ. The CDR3 is made up of 14 amino acids. The CDR3 DNA follows: TGCGCCAGCAGCCGGGGGGAGGGCAATCAGCCCCAGCATTTT. This codes for CASSRGEGNQPQHF.

The CDR3 region is CSVIIGGQGAKDEQFF. The DNA for the CDR3 is TGCAGCGTTATCATTGGGGGACAGGGGGCGAAAGATGAGCAGTTCTTC. The chain couples TRBV29-1 to TRBJ2-1, with 12 bases matching TRBD1. Germline V gene lookup returns CDR1 SQVTM and CDR2 ANQGSEA. Germline trimming cut 5 bases from V and 8 bases from J; bases unmatched to any gene: 13. The CDR3 is 16 residues long.

This clone is a singleton in its sample. The gene calls are TRBV19 and TRBJ2-1; 13 bases match TRBD2. Trimming took 7 bases from V and 7 from J; bases not matched to a gene: 7. The CDR3 has 15 amino acids. Germline CDR1 is LNHDA and CDR2 is SQIVND (reference sequence). The CDR3 coding sequence is TGTGCCAGTACCATACTAGCGGGGGGGCGGAATGAGCAGTTCTTC. Translation gives CASTILAGGRNEQFF.

The genes are TRBV29-1 and TRBJ1-2, with 7 bases lining up with TRBD1. After removal of 3 bases from V and 4 bases from J, the junction contained 8 bases not matched to a gene. The CDR3 is 14 amino acids. CDR1 and CDR2 from the germline V gene are SQVTM and ANQGSEA. The DNA of the CDR3 is TGCAGCGTTGATGGAGTCGACAGGGTCTATGGCTACACCTTC. Amino acid sequence: CSVDGVDRVYGYTF.